Listed below are T cell receptor beta chains from one sample, sequenced in a study of glioma-infiltrating T cells. Each CDR3 protein gets one entry after TCRdb re-called the multiplex PCR reads with MiXCR. The repertoire includes approximately 120,000 distinct CDR3 sequences, less than 30% of them detected once, and 13% to 15% sits in the top ten. The specimen sequenced was glioma tissue, nonneoplastic brain tissue, or PBMCs (not recorded which). These receptors were collected from a human donor with low-grade glioma or glioblastoma, undergoing nonglioma brain surgery, or in good health (not recorded which). Each CDR3 is given with its conserved first and last residue. D genes are given only for firm matches. The size field is filled for only some rows; it gives once, few, many or a size class.

v_gene	d_gene	j_gene	abundance	CDR3aa
TRBV20-1	TRBD2	TRBJ2-3	many	CSASRSSGIGTDTQYF
TRBV7-2	TRBD2	TRBJ2-3	many	CASSLELAASTDTQYF
TRBV5-4	-	TRBJ2-5	many	CASSLRSGQETQYF
TRBV3-1	-	TRBJ1-4	few	CAAGSFRNEKLFF
TRBV24-1	-	TRBJ2-5	many	CATSDLNSGAEETQYF
TRBV30	-	TRBJ1-2	few	CAWTRVLWEGYTF
TRBV5-4	TRBD2	TRBJ2-7	-	CASSFGTSGLPYEQYF
TRBV25-1	-	TRBJ2-5	many	CASSESGLAVTETQYF
TRBV12-3/TRBV12-4	TRBD1	TRBJ1-6	many	CASSGTANSPLHF
TRBV29-1	-	TRBJ2-7	few	CSVVGLLNEQYF
TRBV10-2	-	TRBJ1-3	many	CASSDRVISGNTIYF
TRBV7-9	TRBD1	TRBJ1-5	many	CASSPSTGAWPQHF
TRBV4-1	-	TRBJ2-3	-	CASSATSSTDTQYF
TRBV4-1	-	TRBJ2-1	few	CASSQVVAAYNEQFF
TRBV5-4	TRBD2	TRBJ2-1	-	CASSLASGTNEQFF
TRBV4-2	TRBD2	TRBJ2-7	-	CARSQDRQREREQYF
TRBV10-3	-	TRBJ1-2	many	CAISERQLMNYGYTF
TRBV19	TRBD1	TRBJ2-5	many	CASGTGDANQETQYF
TRBV6-2/TRBV6-3	TRBD2	TRBJ2-5	many	CASSYLAPGGPRTEETQYF
TRBV12-3/TRBV12-4	TRBD1	TRBJ2-7	few	CASSMTGAYEQYF
TRBV4-3	TRBD1	TRBJ2-7	many	CASSQPGTGFHEQYF
TRBV9	-	TRBJ2-6	-	CASSVGPSGANVLTF
TRBV6-6	-	TRBJ2-5	many	CASSYLRAKHQETQYF
TRBV12-3/TRBV12-4	-	TRBJ1-1	-	CASSLARVKDNEAFF
TRBV2	-	TRBJ2-3	many	CARKGTGDTQYF
TRBV7-2	-	TRBJ2-5	many	CASSYQAGPGQETQYF
TRBV4-2	-	TRBJ1-5	-	CASSQEGSGNQPQHF
TRBV7-9	TRBD2	TRBJ2-1	-	CASSPRSRENLGNEQFF
TRBV7-9	-	TRBJ1-2	many	CASSLVGSNYGYTF
TRBV7-2	-	TRBJ1-5	many	CASSSTGTWNQPQHF
TRBV2	TRBD2	TRBJ2-1	once	CASKPTSGQTGNEQFF
TRBV27	-	TRBJ2-3	many	CATADTTDTQYF
TRBV10-3	TRBD1	TRBJ1-2	few	CAISEPGQNYGYTF
TRBV7-2	-	TRBJ2-2	many	CASSSRRGAGNTGELFF
TRBV20-1	TRBD1	TRBJ2-3	few	CSAPDTQGRDTQYF
TRBV20-1	TRBD2	TRBJ2-1	many	CSAIAGGQGHNEQFF
TRBV19	TRBD1	TRBJ1-2	-	CASSIEGQSNYGYTF
TRBV3-1	-	TRBJ1-1	-	CASSEAIGGIGTLNTKAFF
TRBV6-2/TRBV6-3	TRBD2	TRBJ2-1	-	CASSSRRLAGGNEQFF
TRBV12-3/TRBV12-4	TRBD2	TRBJ2-3	few	CASSLGGLAGVPDTQYF
TRBV20-1	TRBD2	TRBJ2-3	many	CSARSNGLAGGTTDTQYF
TRBV2	TRBD2	TRBJ2-1	few	CASSLTLHRSGSGYNEQFF
TRBV27	TRBD1	TRBJ1-1	many	CASRTSRDRVGGNTEAFF
TRBV11-2	-	TRBJ1-3	-	CASSLRGQRASGNTIYF
TRBV14	-	TRBJ1-2	few	CASSQEAKNYGYTF
TRBV28	TRBD1	TRBJ2-1	many	CASSLPRTGPSSYNEQFF
TRBV18	TRBD1	TRBJ1-2	-	CASSPNADRGYGYTF
TRBV5-1	TRBD1	TRBJ1-1	-	CASSQGVDTEAFF
TRBV5-4	-	TRBJ2-3	few	CASSLANSWGTDTQYF
TRBV5-6	TRBD1	TRBJ1-6	few	CASNPRGQGYNSPLHF
TRBV6-1	TRBD2	TRBJ2-7	many	CASSEVAGGTYEQYF
TRBV2	TRBD2	TRBJ2-1	many	CASSVSREGENEQFF
TRBV5-6	-	TRBJ2-1	-	CASSFRRRDRGNEQFF
TRBV27	TRBD2	TRBJ2-5	many	CASSSLAGGPGTQYF
TRBV10-3	TRBD2	TRBJ2-7	many	CAISGAGETGEQYF
TRBV28	-	TRBJ2-7	many	CASSLLLQGTLVREQYF